These T cell receptor beta chains were read from a single sample in a study of beta chain features in type 1 diabetes. Produced via immunoSEQ multiplex PCR; TCRdb's table is partial and in-frame only. This table holds roughly 260,000 clones, roughly 11% found once. Material: naive CD4+ T cells from blood. Receptors originate from a man under 40 with type 1 diabetes. The CDR3 runs from the conserved cysteine through the conserved F or W. A D gene is named only where the DNA matches it firmly. Only some rows state a clone size, as once, few, many or a class for expanded clones.

clone_size j_call v_call d_call cdr3_aa cdr3_nt
- TRBJ1-2 TRBV19 TRBD1 CASSDRVYGYTF TGTGCCAGTAGTGACAGGGTTTATGGCTACACCTTC
few TRBJ2-5 TRBV13 TRBD1 CASSNRDRQTQYF TGTGCCAGCAGCAACCGGGACAGGCAGACCCAGTACTTC
- TRBJ1-6 TRBV7-3 - CASSFSDSNSPLHF TGTGCCAGCAGCTTCTCGGACAGTAATTCACCCCTCCACTTT
once TRBJ1-5 TRBV28 - CASSLRQPQHF TGTGCCAGCAGTTTGAGGCAGCCCCAGCATTTT
few TRBJ2-5 TRBV7-9 TRBD2 CASSFAGGETQYF TGTGCCAGCAGCTTTGCGGGGGGAGAGACCCAGTACTTC
few TRBJ2-3 TRBV5-1 - CASSSGSTDTQYF TGCGCCAGCAGCTCGGGGAGCACAGATACGCAGTATTTT
- TRBJ2-7 TRBV9 - CASSAGGGEGAPYEQYF TGTGCCAGCAGCGCCGGGGGAGGAGAGGGGGCCCCCTACGAGCAGTACTTC
few TRBJ2-3 TRBV7-2 - CASSQGAGSTDTQYF TGTGCCAGCAGCCAAGGGGCGGGGAGCACAGATACGCAGTATTTT
- TRBJ2-5 TRBV19 - CASNQQGGSPQETQYF TGTGCCAGCAATCAACAGGGGGGGAGCCCGCAAGAGACCCAGTACTTC
- TRBJ2-5 TRBV28 - CASRLAETQYF TGTGCCAGCAGGTTGGCAGAGACCCAGTACTTC
few TRBJ1-6 TRBV2 - CASSEGQLGSALHF TGTGCCAGCAGTGAAGGTCAGCTCGGGTCGGCCCTCCACTTT
- TRBJ2-1 TRBV4-3 TRBD2 CASSQEGGLAGGPLFF TGCGCCAGCAGCCAAGAAGGGGGACTAGCGGGGGGCCCTCTGTTCTTC
- TRBJ2-1 TRBV4-1 - CASSLYASGDEQFF TGCGCCAGCAGCCTTTACGCGTCAGGGGATGAGCAGTTCTTC
- TRBJ1-2 TRBV30 TRBD1 CAWSVLGQGYGYTF TGTGCCTGGAGTGTTCTGGGACAGGGCTATGGCTACACCTTC
- TRBJ2-2 TRBV11-2 - CASSLYGRAYTGELFF TGTGCCAGCAGCTTATACGGCAGGGCGTACACCGGGGAGCTGTTTTTT
few TRBJ2-1 TRBV10-3 TRBD2 CAIRRGDYNEQFF TGTGCCATCCGCCGGGGGGACTACAATGAGCAGTTCTTC
few TRBJ1-1 TRBV2 - CASSEALLDRKNTEAFF TGTGCCAGCAGTGAAGCGCTTCTGGACAGAAAGAACACTGAAGCTTTCTTT
few TRBJ1-4 TRBV18 - CASSPGEKLFF TGTGCCAGCTCACCCGGGGAAAAACTGTTTTTT
- TRBJ2-7 TRBV28 TRBD1 CASSSPGQGGDEQYF TGTGCCAGCAGTTCTCCGGGACAGGGAGGTGACGAGCAGTACTTC
few TRBJ2-5 TRBV11-2 TRBD1 CASSFGTVVGETQYF TGTGCCAGCAGCTTCGGGACAGTAGTAGGGGAGACCCAGTACTTC
- TRBJ2-3 TRBV25-1 - CASSVGISDTQYF TGTGCCAGCAGTGTGGGCATCTCGGATACGCAGTATTTT
- TRBJ2-7 TRBV5-4 TRBD2 CASSLLAGGENEQYF TGTGCCAGCAGCTTGTTAGCGGGGGGTGAAAACGAGCAGTACTTC
- TRBJ1-2 TRBV5-1 - CASSETIRNGYTF TGCGCCAGCAGCGAGACAATCAGGAATGGCTACACCTTC
few TRBJ1-1 TRBV30 - CAWTGMNTEAFF TGTGCCTGGACAGGAATGAACACTGAAGCTTTCTTT
- TRBJ1-1 TRBV29-1 - CSVNRVEGTEAFF TGCAGCGTGAACAGGGTCGAAGGCACTGAAGCTTTCTTT
- TRBJ2-7 TRBV19 TRBD1 CASSIWGQQSYEQYF TGTGCCAGTAGTATATGGGGACAGCAGAGCTACGAGCAGTACTTC
- TRBJ2-3 TRBV7-3 - CASSFGHSTDTQYF TGTGCCAGCAGCTTTGGCCACAGCACAGATACGCAGTATTTT
few TRBJ2-6 TRBV2 - CASSAGHSGANVLTF TGTGCCAGCAGTGCAGGCCACTCTGGGGCCAACGTCCTGACTTTC
few TRBJ2-3 TRBV20-1 - CSARYGDTQYF TGCAGTGCTCGGTACGGGGATACGCAGTATTTT
few TRBJ2-3 TRBV5-4 TRBD1 CASSLVGTGRTDTQYF TGTGCCAGCAGCTTGGTCGGGACAGGGCGCACAGATACGCAGTATTTT
few TRBJ1-5 TRBV7-2 - CASSPRRVPPQHF TGTGCCAGCAGCCCGCGTAGAGTCCCGCCCCAGCATTTT
- TRBJ1-1 TRBV7-2 TRBD1 CASSQQGVNTEAFF TGTGCCAGCAGCCAACAGGGGGTGAACACTGAAGCTTTCTTT
- TRBJ2-2 TRBV4-1 - CASSQDTSNTGELFF TGCGCCAGCAGCCAAGATACATCGAACACCGGGGAGCTGTTTTTT
few TRBJ2-7 TRBV30 - CAWSLAYEQYF TGTGCCTGGAGCCTAGCTTACGAGCAGTACTTC
- TRBJ2-3 TRBV29-1 TRBD2 CSVGAGDTDTQYF TGCAGCGTTGGAGCGGGGGACACAGATACGCAGTATTTT
- TRBJ1-1 TRBV18 - CASSYGPNTEAFF TGTGCCAGCTCGTACGGTCCGAACACTGAAGCTTTCTTT
few TRBJ1-2 TRBV27 TRBD1 CASSFSDRGGSYTF TGTGCCAGCAGTTTCTCCGACAGGGGAGGGAGCTACACCTTC
- TRBJ2-1 TRBV30 TRBD2 CAWTSGTTYNEQFF TGTGCCTGGACTAGCGGGACTACCTACAATGAGCAGTTCTTC
- TRBJ1-4 TRBV7-9 - CASSRRGGEDEKLFF TGTGCCAGCAGCCGACGAGGGGGAGAGGATGAAAAACTGTTTTTT
few TRBJ1-2 TRBV18 - CASSPQETPANYGYTF TGTGCCAGCTCACCGCAAGAGACACCTGCTAACTATGGCTACACCTTC
- TRBJ1-6 TRBV7-9 - CASNLSGSPLHF TGTGCCAGCAACCTAAGCGGATCACCCCTCCACTTT
few TRBJ1-1 TRBV29-1 TRBD1 CSGGQGTNTEAFF TGCAGTGGTGGACAGGGAACGAACACTGAAGCTTTCTTT
few TRBJ2-7 TRBV5-1 TRBD1 CASSAGQGLYEQYF TGCGCCAGCAGCGCCGGACAGGGACTCTACGAGCAGTACTTC
few TRBJ2-2 TRBV9 TRBD2 CASSGSGGNTGELFF TGTGCCAGCAGCGGCAGCGGGGGGAACACCGGGGAGCTGTTTTTT
few TRBJ2-7 TRBV5-1 TRBD2 CASSSSGGAYEQYF TGCGCCAGCAGCTCCAGCGGGGGGGCCTACGAGCAGTACTTC
- TRBJ2-7 TRBV7-9 - CASSFTGLSYEQYF TGTGCCAGCAGCTTTACAGGGCTTTCCTACGAGCAGTACTTC
- TRBJ2-2 TRBV5-1 TRBD1 CASSWGTGNTGELFF TGCGCCAGCAGCTGGGGGACAGGGAACACCGGGGAGCTGTTTTTT